The clone carrying this T cell receptor (beta chain) has only one observation. Sequenced by immunoSEQ multiplex PCR; TCRdb stores in-frame clones only, minus some. The table records approximately 140,000 clones, almost 85% of them present only once. Cohorts were determined from participant-reported clinical history. This record comes from a study of blood T cell repertoires in COVID-19. The overall study: The study drew acute and convalescent COVID-19 samples from the United States, Italy and Spain. In each case, the material was cDNA or gDNA derived from T cells, B-cell-depleted T cells, or PBMCs.

V was clipped by 0 bases and J by 4 bases; unmatched bases: 3. Germline V CDR1 and CDR2: SGHNT, YYREEE (reference sequence). The CDR3 is 15 residues long. This sequence originates from a woman aged 45-65 years with acute COVID-19. V is TRBV5-4 and J is TRBJ2-1; TRBD2 matches at 8 bases. Specimen: PBMCs or T cells enriched from blood (not recorded which). Here the CDR3 DNA reads TGTGCCAGCAGCTTGGTGGGCGGGGGGTACAATGAGCAGTTCTTC. Translating it yields CASSLVGGGYNEQFF.